This T cell receptor beta chain was sequenced during a study of blood T cell repertoires in COVID-19. Study-level background: Whether acute or convalescent, the COVID-19 samples came from the United States, Italy and Spain. In each case, the material was cDNA or gDNA derived from T cells, B-cell-depleted T cells, or PBMCs.

Trimming removed 2 bases from V and 2 bases from J, with 13 bases in between. The germline V gene encodes CDR1 SNHLY and CDR2 FYNNEI. This CDR3 is built from 16 residues. Original methodology: Scientists estimated how many nucleated cells there were by amplifying reference gene primers. TCRdb's copy holds only in-frame clones and misses some; the assay was immunoSEQ multiplex PCR. The V and J calls and clone size were taken over from that table, and D and trimming were inferred from the DNA. Of 95,000 to 150,000 clones in the sample, 85% were seen once. This clonotype was sampled from a man older than 75 with active or convalescent COVID-19. The source material was peripheral blood. The chain carries TRBV2 and TRBJ1-3; a possible D gene is TRBD1 (5 bases). In nucleotides, the CDR3 is TGTGCCAGCAGTGAAACCGGCCGGGGGACTGGAAACACCATATATTTT. Protein sequence: CASSETGRGTGNTIYF. Complete variable domain (other parts from reference TRBV2 and TRBJ1-3): EPEVTQTPSHQVTQMGQEVILRCVPISNHLYFYWYRQILGQKVEFLVSFYNNEISEKSEIFDDQFSVERPDGSNFTLKIRSTKLEDSAMYFCASSETGRGTGNTIYFGEGSWLTVV.